The clone carrying this T cell receptor beta chain was observed a single time. Its antigen remains unidentified. TCRdb fed the reads into MiXCR, producing one record per CDR3 protein. The sample includes some 230,000 distinct CDR3 sequences, roughly 20% of them seen just once. This record belongs to a study of T cell repertoires in cytomegalovirus infection. General study findings and limits: The cumulative frequency of public TCR beta families distinguished individuals who carried CMV together with the relevant HLA.

Germline CDR1 reads MNHEY; CDR2 reads SMNVEV (reference sequence). Deletions cut 0 bases from V and 1 base from J, with 9 bases between. The CDR3 is 15 residues long. This chain uses TRBV27 with TRBJ1-2, with a weak D call TRBD1 (5 bases). This sequence originates from a human donor in good health (CMV status not recorded). Some clones in this sample may be carry-over from other donors' samples. Sequenced input: CD8+ T cells from PBMCs. The CDR3 DNA is TGTGCCAGCAGTTTATCTCGACAGATTAACTATGGCTACACCTTC. It codes for CASSLSRQINYGYTF.